This TCR beta chain stems from a study of metastatic and nonmetastatic thyroid tumors. Through MiXCR, TCRdb re-clonotyped the PCR reads. The sample gives around 35,000 clones, 17% of which show up once; roughly 6.2% is in the top ten. Germline V gene lookup returns CDR1 SGHRS and CDR2 YFSETQ. Unmatched junction bases numbered 5, after V lost 3 bases and J lost 3 bases. The CDR3 has 14 amino acids. This clone was seen ten or more times. All patients were untreated before thyroid surgery. The receptor comes from a male donor with papillary thyroid cancer or a benign thyroid nodule (not recorded which). Some clones in this sample may be carry-over from other donors' samples. Sequencing was done on a sample of blood. V is TRBV5-1 and J is TRBJ2-7, with 8 positions matching TRBD1. CDR3 sequence: CASSWTGTGYEQYF. Written as DNA, the CDR3 is TGCGCCAGCAGCTGGACAGGGACGGGCTACGAGCAGTACTTC.